Listed here are 19 T cell receptor beta chains from one sample, sequenced in a study of T cells after posttransplantation cyclophosphamide. TCRdb keeps only in-frame clones here, not all; method: immunoSEQ multiplex PCR. The data contain 18,000 or so clones, approximately 87% of them singletons. The sequencing sample was made of memory CD4+ T cells sorted from blood. Every receptor here comes from a man aged 25-45 years in good health and a related stem cell transplant donor.

This chain joins TRBV9 and TRBJ1-1; a possible D gene is TRBD1 (5 bases). Trimming removed 0 bases from V and 1 base from J, with 13 bases in between. In germline, CDR1 is SGDLS, CDR2 YYNGEE. The CDR3 totals 16 residues. The CDR3 here is CASSVVGEARNTEAFF. The CDR3 DNA reads TGTGCCAGCAGCGTAGTGGGGGAGGCAAGGAACACTGAAGCTTTCTTT.

CDR3 protein: CATSTLPGPGGTDTQYF. The CDR3 DNA sequence: TGTGCCACCAGCACTCTGCCGGGTCCGGGGGGCACAGATACGCAGTATTTT. The chain employs TRBV15 and TRBJ2-3, with D possibly being TRBD2 (6 bases). Germline-derived CDR1 and CDR2 are LNHNV and YYDKDF (reference sequence). Trimming took 4 bases from V and 1 from J, leaving 18 bases between them. The CDR3 covers 17 residues.

This clone was seen just once. One end of the junction fails to match germline, which may point to a read error. At the DNA level, this CDR3 is encoded by other sequences in the same sample as well. CDR3 bases: TGTGCCAGCAGCCAAGTAGCTTCAGTCATCTATAATTCCCCCCTCCACTTT. Amino acids: CASSQVASVIYNSPLHF. The V call is TRBV14, the J call TRBJ1-6; no clear D gene. From germline, CDR1 is SGHDN and CDR2 FVKESK. CDR3 length: 17 residues.

This clone was recorded once. This chain joins TRBV9 and TRBJ2-5, with 11 bases identical to TRBD2. This CDR3 has 14 residues. Germline V gives CDR1 SGDLS, CDR2 YYNGEE. V dropped 4 bases and J dropped 5; count of bases not matched to a gene: 4. CDR3 nucleotide sequence: TGTGCCAGCAGCCCCTCTAGCGGGGGGGAGACCCAGTACTTC. Encoded protein: CASSPSSGGETQYF.

The chain uses TRBV28 and TRBJ2-3; 8 nucleotides agree with TRBD1. The CDR3 loop spans 16 amino acids. The J segment lost 4 bases and the V segment lost 6 bases, leaving 12 bases of the junction unmatched. Germline CDR1 and CDR2: MDHEN and SYDVKM. CDR3 sequence (DNA): TGTGCCAGCAGCTCTTCTGCCCCAGGGGGCCCAGATACGCAGTATTTT. Encoded protein: CASSSSAPGGPDTQYF.

The chain joins TRBV10-3 to TRBJ1-3; D perhaps matches TRBD1 (5 bases). Germline CDR1 ENHRY, CDR2 SYGVKD. This CDR3 is built from 13 residues. V was shortened by 6 bases and J by 8 bases, with 14 bases between the two germline ends. CDR3 sequence (DNA): TGTGCCATCAGGGGGACTTCGTCGGACACCATATATTTT. Residues: CAIRGTSSDTIYF.

J is TRBJ1-1 and V is TRBV2; possibly TRBD1 for D (6 bases). V was trimmed by 6 bases and J by 2 bases, leaving 10 bases between them. The germline gives CDR1 SNHLY, CDR2 FYNNEI. This CDR3 has 13 residues. The CDR3 nucleotides are TGTGCCAGCAGATTACAGGGAAACACTGAAGCTTTCTTT. As protein: CASRLQGNTEAFF.

The sample holds a few counts of this clone. The chain couples TRBV5-4 to TRBJ1-1, with 8 bases fitting TRBD1. The CDR3 sequence is 17 residues long. The V gene's germline CDR1 is SGHNT and CDR2 YYREEE (reference sequence). V gave up 2 bases and J gave up 2 bases; unmatched junction bases: 11. This CDR3 reads CASSLSGGAGANTEAFF. The CDR3 DNA sequence: TGTGCCAGCAGCTTATCAGGGGGCGCGGGGGCCAACACTGAAGCTTTCTTT.

The genes are TRBV7-9 and TRBJ2-7; 12 positions agree with TRBD2. The V segment lost 6 bases and the J segment 1 base; nucleotides outside the gene matches: 4. The germline V gene encodes CDR1 SEHNR and CDR2 FQNEAQ (reference sequence). CDR3 size: 15 residues. DNA for the CDR3: TGTGCCAGCAGTTTCGGACTAGCGGGGTCCTACGAGCAGTACTTC. It yields the protein CASSFGLAGSYEQYF. Combining the CDR3 with reference TRBV7-9 and TRBJ2-7 gives the whole variable domain DTGVSQNPRHKITKRGQNVTFRCDPISEHNRLYWYRQTLGQGPEFLTYFQNEAQLEKSRLLSDRFSAERPKGSFSTLEIQRTEQGDSAMYLCASSFGLAGSYEQYFGPGTRLTVT.

V is TRBV2 and J is TRBJ1-5; D is perhaps TRBD1 (6 bases). The CDR3 covers 15 residues. The germline gives CDR1 SNHLY, CDR2 FYNNEI. Between the trimmed V and J ends, which lost 6 bases and 5 bases, there was a span of 17 bases. CDR3 coding DNA: TGTGCCAGCAGCATAACAGGGTTTGGGGATCAGCCCCAGCATTTT. This translates into CASSITGFGDQPQHF.

As concerns this clone: Other DNA sequences within the sample encode an identical CDR3. This rearrangement joins TRBV19 to TRBJ2-7; 9 nucleotides match TRBD1. The CDR3 is 14 amino acids. The trim removed 3 bases at V and 6 bases at J, leaving 6 bases unmatched. Germline V lookup: CDR1 LNHDA, CDR2 SQIVND (reference sequence). CDR3 amino acids: CASSMSGQGPEQYF. The DNA for the CDR3 is TGTGCCAGTAGTATGTCGGGACAGGGCCCCGAGCAGTACTTC.

This chain links TRBV11-2 with TRBJ1-5, with D unclear. Germline CDR1 is SGHAT and CDR2 is FQNNGV. The V end was cut by 0 bases, the J end by 1 base, with 13 bases between. CDR3 length equals 17 residues. CDR3 sequence: CASSLEAGRHSNQPQHF. The CDR3 DNA sequence: TGTGCCAGCAGCTTAGAGGCCGGGAGACACAGCAATCAGCCCCAGCATTTT.

V is TRBV5-1 and J is TRBJ1-1; D possibly corresponds to TRBD1 (6 bases). Trimming took off 4 bases at V and 1 base at J, with 17 bases between the two ends. Germline CDR1 and CDR2: SGHRS and YFSETQ. This CDR3 spans 16 amino acids. For the CDR3, the DNA is TGCGCCAGCAGCCCGCATGGGACACCCGGGAACACTGAAGCTTTCTTT. This encodes CASSPHGTPGNTEAFF.

This chain joins TRBV19 and TRBJ1-2, with D perhaps TRBD1 (5 bases). Trimming removed 5 bases at V and 3 bases at J, with 13 bases between. The CDR3 length is 14 residues. Looked up from germline, CDR1 is LNHDA and CDR2 is SQIVND (reference sequence). The CDR3: CASSPRGRDYGYTF. CDR3 coding DNA: TGTGCCAGTAGTCCGCGGGGCCGGGACTATGGCTACACCTTC.

V and J are TRBV5-1 and TRBJ2-5; 7 bases are a match to TRBD2. The end of the DNA aligns better with TRBJ2-7, so the J call may be wrong. The length of the CDR3 is 16 residues. The germline V gene encodes CDR1 SGHRS and CDR2 YFSETQ. The CDR3, as DNA: TGCGCCAGCAGCTTGGTCTTGGGGGGGAGCTCCTACGAGCAGTACTTC. Its translation is CASSLVLGGSSYEQYF.

V gene TRBV7-2 combines with J gene TRBJ2-5, with 13 bases fitting TRBD2. V was clipped by 2 bases and J by 6 bases; unmatched bases: 9. In germline, CDR1 is SGHTA, CDR2 FQGNSA. The CDR3 runs to 17 residues. The CDR3 sequence: CASSLSVGTSGAKTQYF. The CDR3 nucleotides are TGTGCCAGCAGCTTATCAGTCGGGACTAGCGGGGCGAAGACCCAGTACTTC. The variable domain in full, completed from reference TRBV7-2 and TRBJ2-5, reads GAGVSQSPSNKVTEKGKDVELRCDPISGHTALYWYRQSLGQGLEFLIYFQGNSAPDKSGLPSDRFSAERTGGSVSTLTIQRTQQEDSAVYLCASSLSVGTSGAKTQYFGPGTRLLVL.

The table lists this clone with a few counts. CDR3 sequence (DNA): TGTGCCAGCAGCTTATCAACAGGGGGGTTAGAGCAGTACTTC. Its translation is CASSLSTGGLEQYF. The chain couples TRBV7-8 to TRBJ2-5, with 8 bases identical to TRBD1. This CDR3 is 14 amino acids long. Trimming took 2 bases from V and 11 from J; bases not matched to a gene: 10. Germline values: CDR1 SGHVS, CDR2 FQNEAQ.

V is TRBV18 and J is TRBJ2-5; the D gene is possibly TRBD2 (6 bases). The CDR3 runs 15 residues. V shed 5 bases and J shed 5 bases, with 18 bases lying between them. Per germline, CDR1 KGHSH and CDR2 LQKENI. The CDR3 sequence: CASSTTGPGRETQYF. CDR3 DNA: TGTGCCAGCTCAACCACCGGGCCGGGGAGGGAGACCCAGTACTTC.

The rearrangement links TRBV6-5 to TRBJ1-4, with no clear D. There are 16 residues in the CDR3. The germline gives CDR1 MNHEY, CDR2 SVGAGI. V lost 0 bases to trimming and J lost 9 bases, with 17 bases between them. This CDR3 reads CASSYSRENPAKKLFF. The CDR3 DNA is TGTGCCAGCAGTTACTCGAGGGAAAACCCAGCAAAAAAACTGTTTTTT.